This record covers a single T cell receptor (beta chain). Germline V gene data show CDR1 as ENHRY and CDR2 as SYGVKD. With 2 bases clipped from V and 4 bases from J, the junction kept 3 bases outside the gene matches. The CDR3 runs 14 residues. The data were taken from a study of T cell responses to AZD1222 COVID-19 vaccine. Sequencing was performed with immunoSEQ multiplex PCR; in TCRdb, only in-frame clones are kept and a portion is missing. The table records approximately 110,000 clones, roughly 90% of them present only once. The receptor was derived from an adult who received the AZD1222 COVID-19 vaccine. The source material was peripheral blood, sampled 28 days after the second AZD1222 dose. This rearrangement joins TRBV10-3 to TRBJ1-1, with TRBD1 matching over 8 bases. This CDR3 reads CAISEAGGLTEAFF. The CDR3 DNA follows: TGTGCCATCAGTGAGGCAGGGGGCCTCACTGAAGCTTTCTTT.